This T cell receptor beta chain appears in the sequencing data of a study of response to subunit inactivated influenza vaccine. V dropped 9 bases and J dropped 2 bases, with 11 bases sitting between them. The CDR3 is 13 amino acids. Germline assignment: CDR1 LNHNV and CDR2 YYDKDF (reference sequence). Worth noting for this clonotype: Its antigen is currently unknown.

Notes on the study in general: T cells newly recruited by each seasonal influenza vaccination are few, the authors suggested.

TCRdb re-called the RT-PCR reads through MiXCR, storing one row per CDR3 protein. This table has roughly 290,000 distinct CDR3 sequences, around a fifth appearing once. The chain has TRBV15 and TRBJ1-5; perhaps TRBD1 as D (5 bases). Sequences were derived from PBMCs from blood, sampled less than 22 months after vaccination. This clonotype was sampled from a man aged 50 to 75 who received an inactivated influenza vaccine. CDR3 coding DNA: TGTGCCACTGGCCGGGGCGGCAATCAGCCCCAGCATTTT. It is translated as CATGRGGNQPQHF.